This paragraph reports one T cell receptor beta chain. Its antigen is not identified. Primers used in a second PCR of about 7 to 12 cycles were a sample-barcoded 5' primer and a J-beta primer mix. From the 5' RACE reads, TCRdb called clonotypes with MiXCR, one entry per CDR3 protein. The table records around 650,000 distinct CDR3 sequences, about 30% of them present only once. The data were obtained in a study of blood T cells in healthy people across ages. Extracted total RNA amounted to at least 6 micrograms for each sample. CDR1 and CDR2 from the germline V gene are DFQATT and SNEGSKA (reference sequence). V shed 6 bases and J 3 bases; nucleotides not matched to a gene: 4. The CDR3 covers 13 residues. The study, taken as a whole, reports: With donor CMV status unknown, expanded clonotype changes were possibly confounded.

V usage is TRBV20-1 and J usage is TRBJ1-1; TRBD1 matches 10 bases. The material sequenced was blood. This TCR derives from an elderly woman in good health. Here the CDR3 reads CSATTGGDTEAFF. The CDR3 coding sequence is TGCAGTGCCACGACAGGGGGCGACACTGAAGCTTTCTTT.